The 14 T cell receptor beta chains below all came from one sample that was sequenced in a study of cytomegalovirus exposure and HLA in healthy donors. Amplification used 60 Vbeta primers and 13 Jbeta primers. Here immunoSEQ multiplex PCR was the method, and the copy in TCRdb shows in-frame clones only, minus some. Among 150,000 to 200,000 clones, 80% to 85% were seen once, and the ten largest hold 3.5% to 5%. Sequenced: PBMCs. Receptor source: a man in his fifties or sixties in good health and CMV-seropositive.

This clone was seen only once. CDR3 region: CASSQVGLIGGEQYF. The CDR3, as DNA: TGCGCCAGCAGCCAAGTGGGACTAATCGGTGGCGAGCAGTACTTC. J is TRBJ2-7 and V is TRBV4-3, with 7 bases matching TRBD2. The CDR3 loop spans 15 amino acids. Germline V lookup: CDR1 LGHNA, CDR2 YSLEER. J lost 6 bases, V lost 1 base, and 9 bases had no gene match.

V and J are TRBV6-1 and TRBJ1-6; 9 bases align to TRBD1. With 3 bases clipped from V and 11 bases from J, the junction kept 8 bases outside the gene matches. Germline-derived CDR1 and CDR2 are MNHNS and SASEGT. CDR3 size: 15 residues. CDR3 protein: CASSEGQGRPAPLHF. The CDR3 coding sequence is TGTGCCAGCAGTGAGGGACAGGGAAGACCTGCACCCCTCCACTTT.

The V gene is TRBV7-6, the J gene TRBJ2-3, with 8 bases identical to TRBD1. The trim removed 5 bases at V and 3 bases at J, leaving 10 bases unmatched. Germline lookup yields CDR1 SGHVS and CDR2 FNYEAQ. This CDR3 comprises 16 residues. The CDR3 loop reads CASSHTTGVVTDTQYF. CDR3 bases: TGTGCCAGCAGCCACACGACAGGGGTGGTTACAGATACGCAGTATTTT.

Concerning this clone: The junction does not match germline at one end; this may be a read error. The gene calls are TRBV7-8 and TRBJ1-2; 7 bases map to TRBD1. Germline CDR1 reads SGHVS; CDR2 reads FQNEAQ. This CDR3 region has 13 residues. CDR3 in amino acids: CASSFDRASTTIF. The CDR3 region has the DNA TGTGCCAGCAGCTTCGACAGGGCGAGCACGACCATCTTC.

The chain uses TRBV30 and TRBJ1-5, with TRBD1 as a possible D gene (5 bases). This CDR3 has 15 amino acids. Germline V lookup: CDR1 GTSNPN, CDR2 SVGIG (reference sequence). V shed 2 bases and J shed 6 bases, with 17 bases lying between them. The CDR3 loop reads CAWSPLTGGTQPQHF. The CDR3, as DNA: TGTGCCTGGAGTCCACTTACGGGGGGTACTCAGCCCCAGCATTTT.

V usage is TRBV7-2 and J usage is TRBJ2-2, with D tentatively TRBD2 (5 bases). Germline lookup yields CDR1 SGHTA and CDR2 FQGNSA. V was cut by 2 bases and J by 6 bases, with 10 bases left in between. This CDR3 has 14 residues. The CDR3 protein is CASSLLRGPGELFF. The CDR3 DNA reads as TGTGCCAGCAGCTTATTGAGAGGGCCCGGGGAGCTGTTTTTT.

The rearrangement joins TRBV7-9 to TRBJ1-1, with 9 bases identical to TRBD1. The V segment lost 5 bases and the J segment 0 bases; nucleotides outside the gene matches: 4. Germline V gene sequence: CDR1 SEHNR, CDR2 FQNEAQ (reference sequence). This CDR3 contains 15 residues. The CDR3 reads CASSPGQGVNTEAFF. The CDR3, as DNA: TGTGCCAGCAGCCCGGGACAGGGTGTGAACACTGAAGCTTTCTTT.

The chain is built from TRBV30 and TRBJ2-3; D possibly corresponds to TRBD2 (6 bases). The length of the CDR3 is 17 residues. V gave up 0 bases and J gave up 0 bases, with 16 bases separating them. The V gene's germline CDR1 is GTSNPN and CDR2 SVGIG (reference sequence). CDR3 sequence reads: CAWSVPGSGLSTDTQYF. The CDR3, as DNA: TGTGCCTGGAGTGTACCTGGTAGCGGATTAAGCACAGATACGCAGTATTTT. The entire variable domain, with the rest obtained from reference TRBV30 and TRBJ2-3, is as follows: SQTIHQWPATLVQPVGSPLSLECTVEGTSNPNLYWYRQAAGRGLQLLFYSVGIGQISSEVPQNLSASRPQDRQFILSSKKLLLSDSGFYLCAWSVPGSGLSTDTQYFGPGTRLTVL.

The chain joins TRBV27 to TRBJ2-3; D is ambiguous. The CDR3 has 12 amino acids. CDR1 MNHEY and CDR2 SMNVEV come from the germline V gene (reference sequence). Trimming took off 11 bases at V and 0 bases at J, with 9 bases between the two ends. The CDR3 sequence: CAGRTSTDTQYF. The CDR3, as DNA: TGTGCCGGGCGAACTAGCACAGATACGCAGTATTTT.

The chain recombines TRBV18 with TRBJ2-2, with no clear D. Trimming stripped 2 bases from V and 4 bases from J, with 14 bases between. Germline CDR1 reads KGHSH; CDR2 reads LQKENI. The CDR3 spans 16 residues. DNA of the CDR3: TGTGCCAGCTCACCAGTGAATATAGAGGTCACCGGGGAGCTGTTTTTT. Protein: CASSPVNIEVTGELFF. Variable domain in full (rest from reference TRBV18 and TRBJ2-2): NAGVMQNPRHLVRRRGQEARLRCSPMKGHSHVYWYRQLPEEGLKFMVYLQKENIIDESGMPKERFSAEFPKEGPSILRIQQVVRGDSAAYFCASSPVNIEVTGELFFGEGSRLTVL.

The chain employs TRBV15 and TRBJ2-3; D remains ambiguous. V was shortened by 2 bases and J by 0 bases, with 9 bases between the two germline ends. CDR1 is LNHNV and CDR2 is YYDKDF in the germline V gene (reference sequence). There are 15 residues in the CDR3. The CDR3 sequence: CATSRRRVSTDTQYF. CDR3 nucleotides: TGTGCCACCAGCAGACGGAGAGTGAGCACAGATACGCAGTATTTT.

The CDR3 loop is CASSPGGRSEKLFF. DNA of the CDR3: TGTGCCAGCAGCCCAGGGGGTCGGAGCGAAAAACTGTTTTTT. V usage is TRBV7-9 and J usage is TRBJ1-4, with 7 bases that match TRBD1. Per the germline V gene, CDR1 is SEHNR and CDR2 is FQNEAQ (reference sequence). The J segment lost 8 bases and the V segment lost 5 bases, leaving 8 bases of the junction unmatched. This CDR3 is 14 amino acids long.

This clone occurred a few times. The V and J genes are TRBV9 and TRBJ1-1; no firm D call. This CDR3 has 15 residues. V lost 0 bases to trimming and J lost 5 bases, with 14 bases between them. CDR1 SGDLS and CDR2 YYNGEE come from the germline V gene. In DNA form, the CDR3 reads TGTGCCAGCAGCGTAGAGGTGAGCGGTCGGACTGAAGCTTTCTTT. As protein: CASSVEVSGRTEAFF.

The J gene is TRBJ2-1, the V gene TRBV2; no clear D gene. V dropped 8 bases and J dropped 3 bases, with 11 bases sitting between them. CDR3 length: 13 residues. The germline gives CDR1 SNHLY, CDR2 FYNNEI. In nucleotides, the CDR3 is TGTGCCAGCGCTTCTTTCGGCTACAATGAGCAGTTCTTC. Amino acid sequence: CASASFGYNEQFF.